Each of the 20 T cell receptor beta chains below was sequenced from the same sample in a study of T cell responses to AZD1222 COVID-19 vaccine. Libraries were prepared by immunoSEQ multiplex PCR; TCRdb keeps only in-frame clonotypes and omits some of them. This sample has some 67,000 clones, with 83% found just once. Specimen: peripheral blood, collected 28 days after the second AZD1222 dose. All receptors come from an adult who received the AZD1222 COVID-19 vaccine.

The chain is built from TRBV28 and TRBJ2-7; 12 bases map to TRBD1. Trimming removed 4 bases from V and 6 bases from J; junction bases left unmatched: 10. CDR3 length equals 16 residues. Germline CDR1 and CDR2: MDHEN and SYDVKM. CDR3 region: CASSSISGTGGSEQYF. The CDR3 DNA sequence: TGTGCCAGCAGTTCAATCTCCGGGACAGGGGGCTCCGAGCAGTACTTC.

The V call is TRBV3-1 (or the pseudogene TRBV3-2), the J call TRBJ1-6; no clear D gene. CDR1 LGHDT and CDR2 YNNKEL come from the germline V gene (reference sequence). Trimming cost V 0 bases and J 10 bases, with 7 bases left between them. The CDR3 consists of 13 residues. In DNA, the CDR3 is TGTGCCAGCAGCCAAGAGGGCAGCTCACCCCTCCACTTT. Residues: CASSQEGSSPLHF.

V usage is TRBV9 and J usage is TRBJ2-3; D gene uncertain. Germline CDR1 reads SGDLS; CDR2 reads YYNGEE. This CDR3 has 14 residues. V lost 0 bases, J lost 4 bases, and 9 bases lay in between. Here the CDR3 DNA reads TGTGCCAGCAGCGTAGAGGTTTGGGCAGATACGCAGTATTTT. Its protein is CASSVEVWADTQYF.

The table lists this clone with a few counts. The CDR3: CASTASRGNYGYTF. The CDR3 bases are TGTGCCAGTACGGCCAGCAGGGGTAACTATGGCTACACCTTC. J is TRBJ1-2 and V is TRBV19, with D perhaps TRBD1 (6 bases). This CDR3 is built from 14 residues. CDR1 and CDR2 (germline): LNHDA, SQIVND (reference sequence). The V end lost 7 bases, the J end lost 1 base, and 13 bases lay between the germline ends.

This chain uses TRBV6-5 with TRBJ1-2; 10 bases are a match to TRBD1. Trimming took 8 bases from V and 4 from J; bases not matched to a gene: 10. This CDR3 has 15 amino acids. Germline V gene data show CDR1 as MNHEY and CDR2 as SVGAGI. The CDR3 loop is CASFNPGTGVYGYTF. The DNA for the CDR3 is TGTGCCAGCTTCAATCCGGGGACAGGGGTCTATGGCTACACCTTC.

This chain uses TRBV3-1 (or the pseudogene TRBV3-2) with TRBJ1-1; D unresolved. V shed 4 bases and J shed 3 bases, with 12 bases lying between them. The germline V gene has CDR1 LGHDT and CDR2 YNNKEL (reference sequence). This CDR3 contains 14 residues. For the CDR3, the DNA is TGTGCCAGCAGCCTTGGACGCGGTCACACTGAAGCTTTCTTT. It specifies CASSLGRGHTEAFF.

The chain joins TRBV9 to TRBJ2-5; possible D gene TRBD2, 6 bases. Germline V gene data show CDR1 as SGDLS and CDR2 as YYNGEE. V was shortened by 4 bases and J by 4 bases, with 14 bases between the two germline ends. The CDR3 is 14 residues long. CDR3 DNA: TGTGCCAGCAGCCTCCGACTAGATTCAGAGACCCAGTACTTC. It is translated as CASSLRLDSETQYF.

This clone was seen once. V is TRBV15 and J is TRBJ1-4; no definite D call. The CDR3 length is 14 residues. Trimming stripped 0 bases from V and 8 bases from J, with 10 bases between. Per the germline V gene, CDR1 is LNHNV and CDR2 is YYDKDF (reference sequence). As DNA, the CDR3 is TGTGCCACCAGCAGAGATAGGCAATCAGAAAAACTGTTTTTT. It encodes CATSRDRQSEKLFF.

This clone showed up just a few times. V and J are TRBV9 and TRBJ1-4; D is perhaps TRBD1 (5 bases). This CDR3 contains 16 residues. From germline, CDR1 is SGDLS and CDR2 YYNGEE. V lost 4 bases and J 4 bases, leaving 17 bases between the germline ends. The DNA of the CDR3 is TGTGCCAGCAGCCCGGCCCCTCGGGGGGTTAATGAAAAACTGTTTTTT. Translating it yields CASSPAPRGVNEKLFF.

The V and J genes are TRBV6-5 and TRBJ1-2; 8 bases line up with TRBD1. V shed 2 bases and J 1 base; nucleotides not matched to a gene: 3. This CDR3 has 15 residues. Germline CDR1 reads MNHEY; CDR2 reads SVGAGI. The CDR3, as DNA: TGTGCCAGCAGTTACAGGACAGGGTTTAACTATGGCTACACCTTC. Translation: CASSYRTGFNYGYTF.

The rearrangement uses TRBV2 and TRBJ1-5; 10 bases are a match to TRBD1. This CDR3 comprises 17 residues. V gave up 8 bases and J gave up 4 bases; unmatched junction bases: 14. Germline assignment: CDR1 SNHLY and CDR2 FYNNEI. The CDR3 reads CASYASPGQGPNQPQHF. CDR3 in DNA: TGTGCCAGCTATGCAAGCCCGGGACAGGGGCCTAATCAGCCCCAGCATTTT.

The chain is built from TRBV2 and TRBJ1-2; D gene uncertain. The V gene's germline CDR1 is SNHLY and CDR2 FYNNEI. The V gene lost 4 bases and the J gene lost 4 bases, with 22 bases spanning the gap. This CDR3 has 17 residues. CDR3: CASSVGGAASSGYGYTF. The CDR3 nucleotides read TGTGCCAGCAGTGTAGGAGGAGCGGCCTCGAGTGGCTATGGCTACACCTTC.

This chain links TRBV4-1 with TRBJ2-7; 8 positions agree with TRBD1. The trim removed 11 bases at V and 5 bases at J, leaving 20 bases unmatched. CDR1 is MGHRA and CDR2 is YSYEKL in the germline V gene. This CDR3 is built from 16 residues. DNA for the CDR3: TGCGCCCCCAGCAAACACGGCCAGGGGGCCGCCAACGAGCAGTACTTC. As protein: CAPSKHGQGAANEQYF.

V is TRBV4-2 and J is TRBJ1-5; the D is unclear. Germline CDR1 and CDR2: LGHNA and YNFKEQ. The CDR3 is 15 amino acids. Trimming took off 0 bases at V and 3 bases at J, with 9 bases between the two ends. The CDR3 DNA sequence: TGTGCCAGCAGCCAAGAGAGCGGTTACAATCAGCCCCAGCATTTT. Translation: CASSQESGYNQPQHF.

The chain links TRBV7-2 to TRBJ1-6; no clear D. The CDR3 is 12 residues long. The V and J ends lost 5 bases and 9 bases respectively, with 8 bases between them. Germline V CDR1 and CDR2: SGHTA, FQGNSA. The CDR3: CASSADLSPLHF. The CDR3 bases are TGTGCCAGCAGCGCAGACCTTTCACCCCTCCACTTT.

This clone came up once. The rearrangement links TRBV7-8 to TRBJ1-1; D is undetermined. The CDR3 totals 13 residues. Trimming shortened V by 1 base and J by 7 bases, and 10 bases separated the two germline ends. Germline CDR1 and CDR2: SGHVS and FQNEAQ. The CDR3 protein is CASSLVGRNEAFF. CDR3 DNA sequence: TGTGCCAGCAGCTTAGTAGGCAGGAATGAAGCTTTCTTT.

V and J are TRBV7-2 and TRBJ2-2, with a weak D call TRBD2 (6 bases). The length of the CDR3 is 15 residues. Trimming pared 7 bases from V and 0 bases from J, leaving 12 bases between. The germline gives CDR1 SGHTA, CDR2 FQGNSA. The CDR3 nucleotides read TGTGCCAGCATGGGGCGGGGATCGAACACCGGGGAGCTGTTTTTT. Its translation: CASMGRGSNTGELFF.

The rearrangement links TRBV18 to TRBJ1-3, with 10 bases lining up with TRBD1. The V segment lost 3 bases and the J segment 2 bases; nucleotides outside the gene matches: 7. CDR1 KGHSH and CDR2 LQKENI come from the germline V gene. The CDR3 consists of 17 residues. This CDR3 is CASSPQGQGPAGNTIYF. The CDR3 DNA is TGTGCCAGCTCACCCCAGGGACAGGGGCCGGCTGGAAACACCATATATTTT.

This clone was seen more than once but under ten times. This rearrangement joins TRBV3-1 (or the pseudogene TRBV3-2) to TRBJ2-1; TRBD2 agrees at 11 bases. This CDR3 region has 15 residues. V shed 4 bases, J shed 3 bases, and the junction held 2 bases outside the gene matches. From germline, CDR1 is LGHDT and CDR2 YNNKEL (reference sequence). The CDR3 DNA reads TGTGCCAGCAGCCCTACTAGCGGGGGCTACAATGAGCAGTTCTTC. This gives the protein CASSPTSGGYNEQFF.

The J gene is TRBJ1-3, the V gene TRBV2; D uncertain. The V end lost 5 bases, the J end lost 1 base, and 6 bases lay between the germline ends. Per germline, CDR1 SNHLY and CDR2 FYNNEI. There are 13 residues in the CDR3. CDR3 coding DNA: TGTGCCAGCAGTTCGGAGTCTGGAAACACCATATATTTT. It specifies CASSSESGNTIYF.